This paragraph reports one T cell receptor (beta chain). With 7 bases removed from V and 1 base from J, the gap between germline ends came to 13 bases. The CDR3 is 13 amino acids. The germline gives CDR1 SQVTM, CDR2 ANQGSEA. TCRdb keeps only in-frame clones here, not all; method: immunoSEQ multiplex PCR. The data contain 60,000 to 70,000 clones, over 65% of them singletons. The entry originates in a study of control samples from healthy donors and cancer patients. The sequencing input was PBMCs. The receptor was isolated from a woman in her 50s with lung cancer. The V and J genes are TRBV29-1 and TRBJ1-1; tentative D call: TRBD1 (5 bases). The CDR3 sequence is CSASRQQNTEAFF. For the CDR3, the DNA is TGCAGCGCCTCTAGACAGCAGAACACTGAAGCTTTCTTT. Looking up the rest from reference TRBV29-1 and TRBJ1-1 gives the full variable domain: SAVISQKPSRDICQRGTSLTIQCQVDSQVTMMFWYRQQPGQSLTLIATANQGSEATYESGFVIDKFPISRPNLTFSTLTVSNMSPEDSSIYLCSASRQQNTEAFFGQGTRLTVV.